This T cell receptor (beta chain) came from a study of blood T cell repertoires in COVID-19. Study-wide context: PBMCs, B-cell-depleted T cells, or T cells were the source of the cDNA or gDNA that made up the material.

With 2 bases clipped from V and 7 bases from J, the junction kept 18 bases outside the gene matches. The CDR3 is made up of 18 amino acids. Germline-derived CDR1 and CDR2 are MNHEY and SMNVEV (reference sequence). Original processing notes: Reference gene primer amplification yielded estimated nucleated cell counts. The table came from immunoSEQ multiplex PCR; TCRdb's copy has only in-frame clones and leaves some out. The V and J calls and the clone size are those of that table, but D and trimming were determined from the DNA. The sample consists of 300,000 to 450,000 clones, approximately 91% of them appearing once.

This chain uses TRBV27 with TRBJ1-2; 8 nucleotides match TRBD1. This receptor was obtained from a woman aged 25 to 39 who had been exposed to COVID-19. The specimen was PBMCs or T cells enriched from blood (not recorded which). The CDR3 loop is CASSLLRQGPNTGLGYTF. As DNA, the CDR3 is TGTGCCAGCAGTTTACTCCGACAGGGGCCCAACACAGGGCTTGGCTACACCTTC.